This T cell receptor (beta chain) comes out of a study of cytomegalovirus exposure and HLA in healthy donors. Findings and limits, study-wide: Later examination showed HLA-associated TCR beta chains had greater clonal expansion than equally common others.

In the case of this clone: Its cognate antigen is unknown.

CDR1 is SNHLY and CDR2 is FYNNEI in the germline V gene. Trimming stripped 5 bases from V and 6 bases from J, with 11 bases between. This CDR3 is 13 amino acids long. PCR used 60 Vbeta primers and 13 Jbeta primers. Here immunoSEQ multiplex PCR was the method, and the copy in TCRdb shows in-frame clones only, minus some. Seen here are 150,000 or so clones, 78% observed once, and the top ten hold 2.5% to 3.5%. V is TRBV2 and J is TRBJ1-5; D gene uncertain. Specimen: PBMCs. The receptor comes from a woman between 45 and 60 years old in good health and CMV-seropositive. This chain's CDR3 is CASSLTLVQPQHF. The CDR3 region has the DNA TGTGCCAGCAGTCTGACACTAGTTCAGCCCCAGCATTTT.